This T cell receptor beta chain was documented in a study of cytomegalovirus exposure and HLA in healthy donors. The PCR contained 60 Vbeta and 13 Jbeta primers. The protocol was immunoSEQ multiplex PCR, while the TCRdb copy is restricted to in-frame clones and leaves out a portion. The sample yields 120,000 or so clones, approximately 10% seen once. Findings of the study overall: In a later analysis, compared with equally common non-associated chains, HLA-associated beta chains were more expanded. Among donors in an Asian-associated ancestry cluster, a later analysis reportedly found fewer N-insertions than the roughly 670-donor mean.

Note on this clone: Its matching antigen is unknown.

The germline V gene encodes CDR1 GTSNPN and CDR2 SVGIG (reference sequence). J lost 4 bases, V lost 0 bases, and 16 bases had no gene match. There are 19 residues in the CDR3. The TCR was taken from a woman aged 18-35 years in good health and CMV-seropositive. Sample: PBMCs. V gene TRBV30 combines with J gene TRBJ2-1; the match to TRBD2 covers 9 bases. The CDR3 DNA sequence: TGTGCCTGGAGTGTACAAAGGTCTAGCGGGATAGCATCTTACAATGAGCAGTTCTTC. Translation: CAWSVQRSSGIASYNEQFF.